These 23 T cell receptor beta chains came from one sample sequenced in a study of blood T cell repertoires in COVID-19. Assay: immunoSEQ multiplex PCR; the TCRdb copy retains only in-frame clones and omits some. The top ten clones hold over 7% of a sample with about 200,000 clones, around three quarters of them seen once. The sequenced sample consisted of peripheral blood. The receptors were sampled from a woman aged 65 to 85 with acute or convalescent COVID-19.

The chain links TRBV6-5 to TRBJ1-2; D possibly corresponds to TRBD1 (6 bases). Germline V CDR1 and CDR2: MNHEY, SVGAGI. There are 15 residues in the CDR3. Trimming left V 2 bases short and J 3 bases short, with 13 bases between. The CDR3 loop is CASSYLTGRDYGYTF. The CDR3 DNA follows: TGTGCCAGCAGTTACCTAACAGGGCGGGACTATGGCTACACCTTC.

The gene calls are TRBV6-5 and TRBJ1-2, with 7 bases aligning to TRBD1. Per the germline V gene, CDR1 is MNHEY and CDR2 is SVGAGI. CDR3 length equals 15 residues. J was trimmed by 2 bases and V by 2 bases; bases with no gene match: 5. The CDR3 region has the DNA TGTGCCAGCAGTTACGGCGGGACAGCCAACTATGGCTACACCTTC. Protein product: CASSYGGTANYGYTF.

The chain carries TRBV5-6 and TRBJ2-7, with TRBD1 identical over 11 bases. This CDR3 contains 14 residues. The trim removed 0 bases at V and 13 bases at J, leaving 9 bases unmatched. Germline CDR1 and CDR2: SGHDT and YYEEEE. In DNA, the CDR3 is TGTGCCAGCAGCTTGGCCACGGACAGGGGGCATGATTACGTC. It codes for CASSLATDRGHDYV.

The chain uses TRBV11-2 and TRBJ2-6; 11 positions match TRBD1. CDR1 and CDR2 from the germline V gene are SGHAT and FQNNGV. Trimming cost V 4 bases and J 3 bases; bases outside gene matches: 5. CDR3 length equals 17 residues. The CDR3 sequence: CASSSPGQGDGANVLTF. CDR3 DNA: TGTGCCAGCAGCTCACCGGGACAGGGGGATGGGGCCAACGTCCTGACTTTC.

The chain couples TRBV6-2 or TRBV6-3 to TRBJ2-3, with TRBD2 matching over 10 bases. Germline loops: CDR1 MNHEY, CDR2 SVGEGT. V trimming: 5 bases; J trimming: 11 bases; junction bases outside the gene matches: 16. The CDR3 covers 16 residues. CDR3 protein: CASSVARTSGQVGQYF. CDR3 in DNA: TGTGCCAGCAGTGTAGCCCGGACTAGCGGCCAAGTTGGGCAGTATTTT.

This clone was detected only once. V gene TRBV15 combines with J gene TRBJ2-1, with a weak D call TRBD1 (5 bases). V lost 5 bases and J 7 bases, leaving 18 bases between the germline ends. The CDR3 runs to 15 residues. Germline CDR1 reads LNHNV; CDR2 reads YYDKDF (reference sequence). The CDR3 sequence is CATSPQDTRRNEQFF. CDR3 nucleotides: TGTGCCACCAGCCCCCAGGACACCCGTCGGAATGAGCAGTTCTTC.

The CDR3 region is CASSAQGMGPYGYTF. Here the CDR3 DNA reads TGTGCCAGCAGCGCCCAGGGTATGGGTCCGTATGGCTACACCTTC. V gene TRBV7-9 combines with J gene TRBJ1-2; D is perhaps TRBD1 (5 bases). V lost 5 bases, J lost 5 bases, and 18 bases lay in between. The CDR3 contains 15 residues. CDR1 is SEHNR and CDR2 is FQNEAQ in the germline V gene (reference sequence). The entire variable domain, with the rest obtained from reference TRBV7-9 and TRBJ1-2, is as follows: DTGVSQNPRHKITKRGQNVTFRCDPISEHNRLYWYRQTLGQGPEFLTYFQNEAQLEKSRLLSDRFSAERPKGSFSTLEIQRTEQGDSAMYLCASSAQGMGPYGYTFGSGTRLTVV.

This clone was observed a single time. The V gene is TRBV6-5, the J gene TRBJ1-6; maybe TRBD1 (6 bases). CDR1 is MNHEY, CDR2 SVGAGI, per germline. The CDR3 is 14 residues long. V was cut by 3 bases and J by 13 bases, with 16 bases left in between. The CDR3 DNA reads as TGTGCCAGCAGTTATCGGGGGGGGCTTCAGCCCCTCCACTTT. Amino acid sequence: CASSYRGGLQPLHF.

The V call is TRBV5-1, the J call TRBJ2-7, with D perhaps TRBD1 (6 bases). CDR3 length: 13 amino acids. The V end was cut by 4 bases, the J end by 5 bases, with 13 bases between. Germline lookup yields CDR1 SGHRS and CDR2 YFSETQ. The DNA of the CDR3 is TGCGCCAGCAGCCGTTCCCGGGACAACGAGCAGTACTTC. This gives the protein CASSRSRDNEQYF.

The chain links TRBV15 to TRBJ1-6; 7 nucleotides agree with TRBD1. The trim removed 0 bases at V and 9 bases at J, leaving 8 bases unmatched. Germline CDR1 reads LNHNV; CDR2 reads YYDKDF (reference sequence). The CDR3 has 16 residues. The CDR3 nucleotides read TGTGCCACCAGCAGAGATATAACAGGGGCTTCTTCACCCCTCCACTTT. It encodes CATSRDITGASSPLHF.

The chain couples TRBV2 to TRBJ2-2; TRBD2 might be the D (5 bases). V lost 0 bases to trimming and J lost 4 bases, with 12 bases between them. The length of the CDR3 is 16 residues. Germline CDR1 and CDR2: SNHLY and FYNNEI. The CDR3 protein is CASSEARVAPTGELFF. The CDR3 DNA reads as TGTGCCAGCAGTGAAGCGCGGGTAGCGCCCACCGGGGAGCTGTTTTTT.

The chain uses TRBV23-1 and TRBJ1-4, with TRBD1 identical over 8 bases. TRBV23-1 is an ORF for which the function is uncertain. J gave up 6 bases and V 7 bases, and 13 bases lay outside the gene matches. The CDR3 is made up of 16 amino acids. CDR3: CASTIPQGAGDEKLFF. The CDR3 DNA follows: TGCGCCAGCACCATCCCCCAGGGGGCCGGGGATGAAAAACTGTTTTTT.

The chain couples TRBV12-3 or TRBV12-4 to TRBJ1-5, with 8 bases fitting TRBD1. J gave up 11 bases and V 3 bases, and 3 bases lay outside the gene matches. This CDR3 contains 12 residues. This chain's CDR3 is CASSLVTGAQHF. The DNA of the CDR3 is TGTGCCAGCAGTTTGGTGACAGGGGCCCAGCATTTT.

The rearrangement uses TRBV7-7 and TRBJ2-1; TRBD2 agrees at 11 bases. The V gene end was trimmed by 1 base and the J gene end by 6 bases; junction bases not matched to a gene: 2. Per the germline V gene, CDR1 is SSHAT and CDR2 is FNYEAQ (reference sequence). The CDR3 is 15 amino acids. This CDR3 is CASSLGLAGGNEQFF. In DNA, the CDR3 is TGTGCCAGCAGCTTAGGTCTAGCGGGGGGCAATGAGCAGTTCTTC.

The chain recombines TRBV27 with TRBJ2-7, with TRBD2 identical over 7 bases. The junction had 5 bases not matched to a gene; V was cut back by 5 bases and J by 4 bases. This CDR3 contains 13 residues. Per germline, CDR1 MNHEY and CDR2 SMNVEV (reference sequence). The CDR3 sequence is CASSGQGGYEQYF. The CDR3 coding sequence is TGTGCCAGCAGTGGCCAGGGAGGGTACGAGCAGTACTTC.

The chain has TRBV4-1 and TRBJ2-2; TRBD1 matches at 9 bases. Germline V gene lookup returns CDR1 MGHRA and CDR2 YSYEKL. The V gene end was trimmed by 4 bases and the J gene end by 0 bases; junction bases not matched to a gene: 6. CDR3 length equals 17 residues. Written as DNA, the CDR3 is TGCGCCAGCAGCCCGAGGGGACAGGGAACGAACACCGGGGAGCTGTTTTTT. It specifies CASSPRGQGTNTGELFF.

The J gene is TRBJ1-4, the V gene TRBV4-1; possibly TRBD1 for D (5 bases). V was shortened by 4 bases and J by 4 bases, with 10 bases between the two germline ends. The CDR3 has 14 residues. Germline V gives CDR1 MGHRA, CDR2 YSYEKL. The CDR3 DNA reads as TGCGCCAGCAGCCCCCAGGGATATAATGAAAAACTGTTTTTT. Encoded protein: CASSPQGYNEKLFF.

V usage is TRBV6-2 or TRBV6-3 and J usage is TRBJ2-7; D ambiguous. V shed 1 base and J shed 5 bases, with 6 bases lying between them. The CDR3 totals 12 residues. The germline V gene encodes CDR1 MNHEY and CDR2 SVGEGT. Here the CDR3 reads CASSYLNNEQYF. The DNA of the CDR3 is TGTGCCAGCAGTTACTTAAACAACGAGCAGTACTTC.

The chain couples TRBV11-2 to TRBJ2-2; D call uncertain. Trimming shortened V by 8 bases and J by 1 base, and 5 bases separated the two germline ends. The CDR3 runs to 12 residues. Germline CDR1 reads SGHAT; CDR2 reads FQNNGV. CDR3 in amino acids: CASGRNTGELFF. Written as DNA, the CDR3 is TGTGCCAGCGGTAGGAACACCGGGGAGCTGTTTTTT.

In its sample, this clone was seen a few times. V and J are TRBV24-1 and TRBJ1-5; 9 nucleotides match TRBD1. CDR3 size: 18 residues. V lost 5 bases and J lost 0; bases outside the gene matches: 10. From germline, CDR1 is KGHDR and CDR2 SFDVKD. The DNA for the CDR3 is TGTGCCACCAGTGTGGGACAGGGAAAGATATATAGCAATCAGCCCCAGCATTTT. It is translated as CATSVGQGKIYSNQPQHF.

The gene calls are TRBV19 and TRBJ1-2, with 12 nucleotides matching TRBD1. This CDR3 spans 17 amino acids. The germline V gene encodes CDR1 LNHDA and CDR2 SQIVND (reference sequence). V was clipped by 4 bases and J by 3 bases; unmatched bases: 9. The CDR3 is CASSSHGTGGADYGYTF. The DNA for the CDR3 is TGTGCCAGTAGTAGCCATGGGACAGGGGGCGCGGACTATGGCTACACCTTC.

This chain connects TRBV7-8 to TRBJ2-5; D might be TRBD2 (5 bases). This CDR3 has 14 residues. Germline V CDR1 and CDR2: SGHVS, FQNEAQ. V was cut by 5 bases and J by 7 bases, with 17 bases left in between. The CDR3 sequence is CASSTPGLQRTQYF. DNA of the CDR3: TGTGCCAGCAGCACCCCCGGACTCCAAAGGACCCAGTACTTC.

J is TRBJ1-6 and V is TRBV5-6; D unclear. CDR1 is SGHDT and CDR2 is YYEEEE in the germline V gene. Trimming removed 0 bases from V and 12 bases from J, with 7 bases in between. There are 12 residues in the CDR3. The CDR3 nucleotides read TGTGCCAGCAGCTTGGTAGCACAACCCCTCCACTTT. It yields the protein CASSLVAQPLHF.